This T cell receptor (beta chain) was found in a study of blood T cells in healthy people across ages. A second PCR, run for about 7 to 11 cycles, used a sample-barcoded 5' primer plus a J-beta primer mix. Via MiXCR, TCRdb re-called the 5' RACE reads, giving one row per CDR3 protein. The sample has more than 1 million distinct CDR3 sequences, 35% to 55% seen once; the top ten hold approximately 17%. After removal of 3 bases from V and 4 bases from J, the junction contained 6 bases not matched to a gene. This CDR3 contains 15 residues. Germline-derived CDR1 and CDR2 are LGHNA and YNFKEQ. This clonotype came up a few times.

The source is a woman aged 60-70 years in good health. The sequenced sample was blood. V is TRBV4-2 and J is TRBJ2-5; 9 bases are shared with TRBD1. In nucleotides, the CDR3 is TGTGCCAGCAGCCAGACAGGGGGGGGAGGAGAGACCCAGTACTTC. Its translation is CASSQTGGGGETQYF.